The 17 T cell receptor beta chains below all came from one sample that was sequenced in a study of T cells after yellow fever vaccination (dated by TCRdb to between 2017 and 2020). The meaning of the sample's treatment or condition label: live attenuated yellow fever vaccine strain. Library prep was done by 5' RACE. Data came from an Illumina NovaSeq 6000. The public reads were reanalyzed by TCRdb: fastp trimming at Q25, MiXCR alignment, in-frame beta chains only. Entries are consolidated by CDR3 protein sequence, retaining the most common genes and DNA. The sample data list around 300,000 distinct CDR3 sequences, and over 3.5% of these were observed just once. The ten largest make up 20% to 25% of the sample. The sequencing used PBMCs, collected 5 days after the yellow fever booster vaccination. These receptors were collected from a man younger than 35 who received the YFV17D yellow fever vaccine.

This chain uses TRBV7-6 with TRBJ2-1; D ambiguous. V lost 1 base and J lost 7, with 11 bases in between. The germline V gene encodes CDR1 SGHVS and CDR2 FNYEAQ. This CDR3 spans 14 amino acids. The CDR3 loop is CASSLVPDPNEQFF. CDR3 bases: TGTGCCAGCAGCTTAGTTCCAGACCCGAATGAGCAGTTCTTC.

This clonotype was recorded a few times. The chain is built from TRBV27 and TRBJ2-2; no clear D. The V gene lost 6 bases and the J gene lost 5 bases, with 19 bases spanning the gap. The CDR3 sequence is 16 residues long. Germline lookup yields CDR1 MNHEY and CDR2 SMNVEV (reference sequence). The CDR3 DNA follows: TGTGCCAGCAGCCCCAGAACGCTCGCGAGTACCGGGGAGCTGTTTTTT. It is translated as CASSPRTLASTGELFF.

The chain joins TRBV7-9 to TRBJ2-3; 8 bases align to TRBD1. Germline CDR1 reads SEHNR; CDR2 reads FQNEAQ (reference sequence). CDR3 length: 15 residues. The junction had 4 bases not matched to a gene; V was cut back by 3 bases and J by 2 bases. This chain's CDR3 is CASSLRTGPTDTQYF. In DNA form, the CDR3 reads TGTGCCAGCAGCTTGAGGACAGGGCCCACAGATACGCAGTATTTT.

The V and J genes are TRBV28 and TRBJ2-7; 9 nucleotides match TRBD2. J lost 6 bases, V lost 5 bases, and 8 bases had no gene match. The germline V gene has CDR1 MDHEN and CDR2 SYDVKM. This CDR3 has 14 residues. The CDR3 bases are TGTGCCAGCAGTGCCTCGGGACTAGCCGTCGAGCAGTACGTC. Amino acid sequence: CASSASGLAVEQYV.

This clonotype was picked up a small number of times. DNA for the CDR3: TGTGCCAGCAGCTTAGATTGGACAGGGGGCTCGGATACGCAGTATTTT. Translating it yields CASSLDWTGGSDTQYF. The chain combines TRBV11-2 with TRBJ2-3; 11 bases are a match to TRBD1. From germline, CDR1 is SGHAT and CDR2 FQNNGV. After removal of 0 bases from V and 6 bases from J, the junction contained 5 bases not matched to a gene. The CDR3 is 16 residues long.

The V gene is TRBV14, the J gene TRBJ1-4; D not resolved. V was pared by 7 bases and J by 0 bases, with 15 bases between. There are 16 residues in the CDR3. Looked up from germline, CDR1 is SGHDN and CDR2 is FVKESK. The CDR3 coding sequence is TGTGCCAGCAATTCGGAGGAAGAGTCAACTAATGAAAAACTGTTTTTT. As protein: CASNSEEESTNEKLFF.

This clonotype was seen many times. This chain links TRBV5-1 with TRBJ2-1, with 7 positions matching TRBD1. Germline V gene sequence: CDR1 SGHRS, CDR2 YFSETQ. V lost 2 bases and J lost 10; bases outside the gene matches: 6. The CDR3 has 13 amino acids. CDR3 sequence: CASSFTGVREQFF. CDR3 coding DNA: TGCGCCAGCAGCTTTACAGGGGTTCGGGAGCAGTTCTTC.

The chain links TRBV7-2 to TRBJ2-6; no firm D call. CDR1 SGHTA and CDR2 FQGNSA come from the germline V gene. The CDR3 runs to 14 residues. V lost 7 bases and J 0 bases, leaving 7 bases between the germline ends. The CDR3 region has the DNA TGTGCCAGCACTTTGCCCTCTGGGGCCAACGTCCTGACTTTC. Protein sequence: CASTLPSGANVLTF.

This clonotype was counted at least ten times. The rearrangement joins TRBV9 to TRBJ2-3, with 10 bases lining up with TRBD2. Trimming at V came to 2 bases and at J to 3 bases, leaving 6 bases not matched to a gene. Germline V lookup: CDR1 SGDLS, CDR2 YYNGEE. The CDR3 spans 16 residues. The CDR3 sequence: CASSVSGGASTDTQYF. DNA of the CDR3: TGTGCCAGCAGCGTGAGCGGGGGGGCGTCGACAGATACGCAGTATTTT.

This CDR3 is CASSKTAAGSPLHF. The CDR3 nucleotides read TGTGCCAGTAGTAAGACAGCGGCCGGTTCACCCCTCCACTTT. The chain recombines TRBV19 with TRBJ1-6, with D perhaps matching TRBD1 (5 bases). V shed 4 bases and J shed 9 bases, with 13 bases lying between them. CDR1 is LNHDA and CDR2 is SQIVND in the germline V gene (reference sequence). CDR3 length: 14 residues.

This clonotype was detected many times. V usage is TRBV7-2 and J usage is TRBJ2-2; weak D call: TRBD1 (5 bases). This CDR3 has 14 amino acids. Trimming pared 4 bases from V and 2 bases from J, leaving 8 bases between. Looked up from germline, CDR1 is SGHTA and CDR2 is FQGNSA. CDR3 sequence reads: CASSSGLNTGELFF. CDR3 coding DNA: TGTGCCAGCAGCTCAGGGTTAAACACCGGGGAGCTGTTTTTT. The full variable domain, in which reference TRBV7-2 and TRBJ2-2 provide the parts outside the CDR3, is GAGVSQSPSNKVTEKGKDVELRCDPISGHTALYWYRQSLGQGLEFLIYFQGNSAPDKSGLPSDRFSAERTGGSVSTLTIQRTQQEDSAVYLCASSSGLNTGELFFGEGSRLTVL.

Here the CDR3 reads CASRGLRWRNSGANVLTF. The CDR3 DNA sequence: TGTGCCAGCAGGGGCCTCCGATGGAGGAACTCTGGGGCCAACGTCCTGACTTTC. V is TRBV6-5 and J is TRBJ2-6, with a possible D match to TRBD2 (5 bases). V lost 6 bases and J lost 0, with 18 bases in between. Germline values: CDR1 MNHEY, CDR2 SVGAGI. The CDR3 covers 18 residues.

This clonotype was seen ten or more times. This chain links TRBV5-6 with TRBJ2-3; maybe TRBD2 (6 bases). CDR3 size: 15 residues. V was shortened by 6 bases and J by 2 bases, with 16 bases between the two germline ends. CDR1 is SGHDT, CDR2 YYEEEE, per germline. CDR3 loop: CASTPRGGATDTQYF. In nucleotides, the CDR3 is TGTGCCAGCACCCCTCGGGGCGGGGCCACAGATACGCAGTATTTT. The variable domain in full, with the rest retrieved from reference TRBV5-6 and TRBJ2-3, is DAGVTQSPTHLIKTRGQQVTLRCSPKSGHDTVSWYQQALGQGPQFIFQYYEEEERQRGNFPDRFSGHQFPNYSSELNVNALLLGDSALYLCASTPRGGATDTQYFGPGTRLTVL.

The rearrangement uses TRBV6-2 or TRBV6-3 and TRBJ1-1, with 9 nucleotides matching TRBD1. This CDR3 comprises 16 residues. CDR1 MNHEY and CDR2 SVGEGT come from the germline V gene. V trimming: 2 bases; J trimming: 1 base; junction bases outside the gene matches: 5. The CDR3, as DNA: TGTGCCAGCAGTTACCCCTGGACAGGGGAGAACACTGAAGCTTTCTTT. Residues: CASSYPWTGENTEAFF.

This chain links TRBV9 with TRBJ2-7, with TRBD1 matching over 7 bases. V gave up 0 bases and J gave up 6 bases; unmatched junction bases: 3. The CDR3 totals 13 residues. Looked up from germline, CDR1 is SGDLS and CDR2 is YYNGEE. This chain's CDR3 is CASSVGTGVEQYF. The CDR3 DNA reads TGTGCCAGCAGCGTAGGAACAGGGGTCGAGCAGTACTTC.

This clonotype was detected only a few times. The chain combines TRBV5-6 with TRBJ2-7; tentatively, D is TRBD1 (5 bases). Germline V CDR1 and CDR2: SGHDT, YYEEEE. V was cut by 0 bases and J by 6 bases, with 13 bases left in between. This CDR3 is built from 14 residues. CDR3 sequence (DNA): TGTGCCAGCAGCTTGGACAAGCAGGGTTTCGAGCAGTACGTC. This codes for CASSLDKQGFEQYV.

This clonotype was found a few times. The V gene is TRBV9, the J gene TRBJ1-5, with D perhaps matching TRBD1 (5 bases). This CDR3 contains 15 residues. CDR1 SGDLS and CDR2 YYNGEE come from the germline V gene. The V end was cut by 2 bases, the J end by 7 bases, with 16 bases between. In DNA, the CDR3 is TGTGCCAGCAGCGTGGACTCGACAGCAGGGCAGCCCCAGCATTTT. It codes for CASSVDSTAGQPQHF.